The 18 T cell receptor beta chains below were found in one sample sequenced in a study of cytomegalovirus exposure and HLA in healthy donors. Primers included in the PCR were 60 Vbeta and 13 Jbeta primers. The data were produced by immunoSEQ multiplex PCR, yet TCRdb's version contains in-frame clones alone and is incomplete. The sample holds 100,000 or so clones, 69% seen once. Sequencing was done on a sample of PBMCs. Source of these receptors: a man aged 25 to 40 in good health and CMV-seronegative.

This chain's CDR3 is CASSLRNNEQFF. The CDR3 nucleotides read TGTGCCAGCAGTTTACGTAACAATGAGCAGTTCTTC. V gene TRBV27 combines with J gene TRBJ2-1, with D unresolved. There are 12 residues in the CDR3. V shed 2 bases and J shed 5 bases, with 4 bases lying between them. CDR1 MNHEY and CDR2 SMNVEV come from the germline V gene (reference sequence).

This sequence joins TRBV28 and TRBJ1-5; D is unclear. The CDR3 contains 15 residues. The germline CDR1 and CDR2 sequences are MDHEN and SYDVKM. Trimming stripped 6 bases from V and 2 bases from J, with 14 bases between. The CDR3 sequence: CASSRVKLGNQPQHF. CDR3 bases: TGTGCCAGCAGCCGGGTCAAGCTAGGCAATCAGCCCCAGCATTTT.

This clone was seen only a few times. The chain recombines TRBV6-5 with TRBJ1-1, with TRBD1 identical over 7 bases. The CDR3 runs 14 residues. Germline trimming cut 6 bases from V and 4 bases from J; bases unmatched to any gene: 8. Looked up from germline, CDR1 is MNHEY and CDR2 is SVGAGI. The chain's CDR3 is CASRPPTGATEAFF. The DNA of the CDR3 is TGTGCCAGCAGACCCCCCACAGGGGCCACTGAAGCTTTCTTT.

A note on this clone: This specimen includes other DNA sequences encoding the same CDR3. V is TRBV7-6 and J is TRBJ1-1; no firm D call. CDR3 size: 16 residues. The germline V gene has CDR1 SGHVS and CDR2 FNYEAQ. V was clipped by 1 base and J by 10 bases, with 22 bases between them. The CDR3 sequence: CASSLEVGVGPRGAFF. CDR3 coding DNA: TGTGCCAGCAGCTTAGAAGTCGGGGTAGGGCCACGGGGAGCTTTCTTT. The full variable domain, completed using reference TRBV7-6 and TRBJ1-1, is GAGVSQSPRYKVTKRGQDVALRCDPISGHVSLYWYRQALGQGPEFLTYFNYEAQQDKSGLPNDRFSAERPEGSISTLTIQRTEQRDSAMYRCASSLEVGVGPRGAFFGQGTRLTVV.

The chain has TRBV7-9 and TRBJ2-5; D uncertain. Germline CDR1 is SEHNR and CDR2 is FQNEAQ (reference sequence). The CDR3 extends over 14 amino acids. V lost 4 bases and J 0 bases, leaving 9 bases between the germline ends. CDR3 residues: CASSSSWHQETQYF. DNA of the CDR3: TGTGCCAGCAGCTCCAGTTGGCACCAAGAGACCCAGTACTTC.

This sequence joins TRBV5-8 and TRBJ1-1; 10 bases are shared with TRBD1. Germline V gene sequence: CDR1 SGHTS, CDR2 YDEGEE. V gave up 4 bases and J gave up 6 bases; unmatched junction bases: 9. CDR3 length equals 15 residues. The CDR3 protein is CASSGRQGAASEAFF. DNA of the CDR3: TGTGCCAGCAGCGGACGACAGGGGGCCGCTTCTGAAGCTTTCTTT.

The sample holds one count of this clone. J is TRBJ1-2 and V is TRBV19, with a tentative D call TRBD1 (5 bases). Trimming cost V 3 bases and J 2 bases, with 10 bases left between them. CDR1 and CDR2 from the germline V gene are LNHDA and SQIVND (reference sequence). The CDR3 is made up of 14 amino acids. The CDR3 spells CASSIQGWNYGYTF. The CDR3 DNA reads TGTGCCAGTAGTATTCAGGGCTGGAACTATGGCTACACCTTC.

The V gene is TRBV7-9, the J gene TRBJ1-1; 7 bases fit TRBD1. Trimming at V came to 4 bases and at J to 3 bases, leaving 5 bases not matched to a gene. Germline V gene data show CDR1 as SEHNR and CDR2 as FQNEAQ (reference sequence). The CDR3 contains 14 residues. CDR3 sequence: CASSSQGLHTEAFF. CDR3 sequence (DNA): TGTGCCAGCAGCTCACAGGGGCTGCACACTGAAGCTTTCTTT.

The CDR3 protein is CASSLGLDRSVAFF. The CDR3 DNA reads as TGTGCCAGCAGCTTAGGTTTGGACAGAAGTGTAGCTTTCTTT. This chain uses TRBV7-2 with TRBJ1-1; D may be TRBD1 (6 bases). Germline CDR1 and CDR2: SGHTA and FQGNSA. The CDR3 spans 14 residues. V shed 1 base and J shed 10 bases, with 16 bases lying between them.

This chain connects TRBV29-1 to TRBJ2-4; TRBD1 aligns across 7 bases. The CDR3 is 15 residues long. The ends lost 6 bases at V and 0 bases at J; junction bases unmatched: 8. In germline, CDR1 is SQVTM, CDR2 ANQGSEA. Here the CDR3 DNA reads TGCAGCGTGGCGACAGGGTCCATAGCCAAAAACATTCAGTACTTC. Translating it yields CSVATGSIAKNIQYF.

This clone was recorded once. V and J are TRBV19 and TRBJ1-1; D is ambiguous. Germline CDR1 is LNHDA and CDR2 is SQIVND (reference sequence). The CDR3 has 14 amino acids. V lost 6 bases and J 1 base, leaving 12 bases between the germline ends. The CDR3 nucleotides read TGTGCCAGTAGCCGAAAACTTAGGAACACTGAAGCTTTCTTT. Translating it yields CASSRKLRNTEAFF.

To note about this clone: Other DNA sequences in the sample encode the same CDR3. Here the CDR3 DNA reads TGTGCCAGCAGCTTGGGACAGCTAGCAACTAATGAAAAACTGTTTTTT. Protein product: CASSLGQLATNEKLFF. The chain is built from TRBV7-9 and TRBJ1-4, with 7 bases aligning to TRBD1. This CDR3 has 16 residues. The trim removed 3 bases at V and 0 bases at J, leaving 4 bases unmatched. Germline lookup yields CDR1 SEHNR and CDR2 FQNEAQ (reference sequence).

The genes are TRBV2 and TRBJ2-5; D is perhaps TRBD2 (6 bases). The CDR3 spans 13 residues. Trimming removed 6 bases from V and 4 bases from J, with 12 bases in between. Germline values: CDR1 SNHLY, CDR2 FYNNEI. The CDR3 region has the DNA TGTGCCAGCAGGGTAAGACTAGGAGAGACCCAGTACTTC. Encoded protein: CASRVRLGETQYF.

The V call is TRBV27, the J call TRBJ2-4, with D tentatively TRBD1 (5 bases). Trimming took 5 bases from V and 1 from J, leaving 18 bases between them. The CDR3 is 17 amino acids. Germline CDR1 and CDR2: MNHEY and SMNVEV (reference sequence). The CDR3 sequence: CASSPTYRRDAKNIQYF. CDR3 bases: TGTGCCAGCAGTCCCACCTATCGCAGGGATGCCAAAAACATTCAGTACTTC.

The CDR3 DNA is TGTGCCAGCAGCCTAGCGGGGACCTCAGGAGATACGCAGTATTTT. Translating gives CASSLAGTSGDTQYF. This chain links TRBV6-4 with TRBJ2-3; 9 bases line up with TRBD2. Germline lookup yields CDR1 MRHNA and CDR2 SNTAGT. The CDR3 totals 15 residues. The V gene end was trimmed by 6 bases and the J gene end by 5 bases; junction bases not matched to a gene: 9.

The CDR3 reads CASSYSRSYQPQHF. The CDR3 DNA is TGTGCCAGCAGTTACTCGAGGAGCTATCAGCCCCAGCATTTT. The gene calls are TRBV6-5 and TRBJ1-5, with unresolved D. Deletions cut 0 bases from V and 5 bases from J, with 8 bases between. Germline-derived CDR1 and CDR2 are MNHEY and SVGAGI. This CDR3 is 14 amino acids long.

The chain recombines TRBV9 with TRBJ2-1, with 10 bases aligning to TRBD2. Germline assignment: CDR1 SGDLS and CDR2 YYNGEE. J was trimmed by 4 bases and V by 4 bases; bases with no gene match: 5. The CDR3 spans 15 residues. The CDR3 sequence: CASSRDSGRYNEQFF. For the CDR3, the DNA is TGTGCCAGCAGCCGTGATAGCGGGAGGTACAATGAGCAGTTCTTC. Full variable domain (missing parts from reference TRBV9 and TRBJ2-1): DSGVTQTPKHLITATGQRVTLRCSPRSGDLSVYWYQQSLDQGLQFLIQYYNGEERAKGNILERFSAQQFPDLHSELNLSSLELGDSALYFCASSRDSGRYNEQFFGPGTRLTVL.

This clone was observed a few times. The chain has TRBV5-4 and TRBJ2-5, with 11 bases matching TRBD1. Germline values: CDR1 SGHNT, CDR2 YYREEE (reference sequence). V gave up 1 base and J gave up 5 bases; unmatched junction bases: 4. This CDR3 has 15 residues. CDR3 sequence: CASSLRTGGVETQYF. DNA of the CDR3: TGTGCCAGCAGCTTGAGGACAGGGGGCGTGGAGACCCAGTACTTC.